This TCR beta chain derives from a study of blood T cell repertoires in COVID-19 (dated by TCRdb to 2018 to 2021). Describing the broader study: Samples covering the acute and convalescent phases of COVID-19 were provided by collaborators in the United States, Italy and Spain. The prospective study material was composed of cDNA or gDNA derived from T cells, B-cell-depleted T cells, or PBMCs. Deeply sampled blood TCRbeta repertoires from subjects exposed to, actively infected with, or recovered from COVID-19 were included in the dataset. The repertoires were made available in a free public database intended to serve as a resource for research on the immune response to SARS-CoV-2. Samples came from the ongoing ImmuneRACE study (first 160 participants) plus 1,254 subjects from 6 global collaborators. Sample metadata almost always included a de-identified subject ID, COVID-19 status, age in years and sex. Where available, HLA class I and class II types were taken from metadata supplied by the sample provider and were not determined by assay-based typing.

This clone came up once. Its antigen has not been determined. No quality values exist for individual bases; no much larger clone is one base distant. Broad study findings and their caveats: How much clinical and demographic metadata was included differed by source and by participant, and the metadata was provided uncurated.

In the prospective study, participants were 18 to 89 years old, resided in about two dozen geographic areas of the United States, and were enrolled through a virtual design. In the prospective study, participants were assigned to cohorts based on the clinical history participants reported in a screening survey and a study questionnaire. Mobile phlebotomists in the prospective study collected whole blood, serum and a nasopharyngeal or oropharyngeal swab from every participant. Over a 2-month period, participants in the prospective study had the option of providing additional blood draws and questionnaires. Before DNA extraction, prospective study blood samples were shipped either frozen or at room temperature. CDR1 and CDR2 (SNHLY, FYNNEI) derive from the germline V gene. The CDR3 covers 10 residues, taking in both the cysteine and the phenylalanine. Only the CDR3 region is kept as DNA, spanning 30 bases read in frame from base 1. V is cut by 7 bases and J by 10 bases, and the space between the germline ends is 8 bases.

TCRbeta CDR3 regions were amplified from genomic DNA by means of the immunoSEQ Assay, a bias-controlled multiplex PCR. On the authors' methods: Within the assay, amplification of reference gene primers was used to estimate how many nucleated cells each sample contained. To quantify the absolute abundance of each unique TCRbeta CDR3 rearrangement, sequence reads were collapsed and filtered. For each sample, productive Simpson clonality was calculated as the square root of Simpson's diversity index over productive rearrangements. TCRdb provides this immuneACCESS table in a form limited to in-frame rearrangements. Some clones are lacking; in checked studies, under half of them reflect an unresolved V gene, and why the rest are absent is not known. V and J calls and clone size follow that table, whereas D and trimming were derived from the DNA. The sample contains 400,000 to 550,000 clones, nearly 90% of them found a single time. The top ten hold roughly 1.9% of the sample.

This TCR came from a young woman with acute COVID-19. Sample: PBMCs or T cells enriched from blood (not recorded which). The receptor chain draws on TRBV2 and TRBJ2-1, with TRBD1 tentatively as D gene (6 bases match). The DNA sequence is given as TGTGCCAGCACAGGGGTCGAGCAGTTCTTC. It is translated as CASTGVEQFF.